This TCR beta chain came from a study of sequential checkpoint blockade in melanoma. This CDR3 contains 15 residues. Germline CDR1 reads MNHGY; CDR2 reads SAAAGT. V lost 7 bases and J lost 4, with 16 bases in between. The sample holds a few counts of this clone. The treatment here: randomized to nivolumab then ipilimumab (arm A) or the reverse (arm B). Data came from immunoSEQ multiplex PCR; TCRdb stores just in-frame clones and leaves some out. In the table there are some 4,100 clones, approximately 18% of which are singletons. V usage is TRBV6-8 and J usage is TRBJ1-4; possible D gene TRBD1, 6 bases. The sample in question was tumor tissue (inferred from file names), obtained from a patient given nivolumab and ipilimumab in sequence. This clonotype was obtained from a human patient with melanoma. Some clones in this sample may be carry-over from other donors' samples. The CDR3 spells CASTDRGGLNEKLFF. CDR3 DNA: TGTGCCAGCACCGATAGGGGGGGGCTTAATGAAAAACTGTTTTTT.